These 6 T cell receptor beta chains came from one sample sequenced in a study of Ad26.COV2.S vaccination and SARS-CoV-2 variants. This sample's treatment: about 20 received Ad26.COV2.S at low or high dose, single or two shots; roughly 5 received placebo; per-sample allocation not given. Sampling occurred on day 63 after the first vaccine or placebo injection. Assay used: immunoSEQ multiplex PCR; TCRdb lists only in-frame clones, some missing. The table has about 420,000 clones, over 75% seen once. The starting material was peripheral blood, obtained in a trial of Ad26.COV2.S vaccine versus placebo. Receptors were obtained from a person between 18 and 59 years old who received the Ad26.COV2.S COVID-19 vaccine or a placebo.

As DNA, the CDR3 is TGTGCCAGCAGTCTCGGAGTAGGCTATGGCTACACCTTC. Translated, it gives CASSLGVGYGYTF. The rearrangement uses TRBV9 and TRBJ1-2; no reliable D call. Germline-derived CDR1 and CDR2 are SGDLS and YYNGEE. Trimming pared 5 bases from V and 4 bases from J, leaving 12 bases between. The CDR3 has 13 amino acids.

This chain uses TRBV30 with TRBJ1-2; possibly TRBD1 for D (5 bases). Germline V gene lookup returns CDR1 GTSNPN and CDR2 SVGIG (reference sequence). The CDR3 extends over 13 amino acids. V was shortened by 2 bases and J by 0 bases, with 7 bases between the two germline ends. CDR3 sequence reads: CAWSRGANYGYTF. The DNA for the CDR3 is TGTGCCTGGAGTCGGGGGGCTAACTATGGCTACACCTTC.

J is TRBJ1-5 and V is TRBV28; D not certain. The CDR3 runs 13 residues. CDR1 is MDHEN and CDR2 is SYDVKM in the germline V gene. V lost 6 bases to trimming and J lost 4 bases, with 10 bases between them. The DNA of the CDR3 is TGTGCCAGCAGAGCACGGAGGAATCAGCCCCAGCATTTT. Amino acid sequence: CASRARRNQPQHF.

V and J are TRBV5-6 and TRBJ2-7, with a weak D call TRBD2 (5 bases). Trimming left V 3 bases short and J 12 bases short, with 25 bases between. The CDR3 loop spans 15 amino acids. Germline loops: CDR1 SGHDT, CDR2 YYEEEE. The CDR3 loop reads CASSSAPIGPRGLYF. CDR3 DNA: TGTGCCAGCAGCTCTGCCCCAATAGGACCTCGAGGGCTGTACTTC.

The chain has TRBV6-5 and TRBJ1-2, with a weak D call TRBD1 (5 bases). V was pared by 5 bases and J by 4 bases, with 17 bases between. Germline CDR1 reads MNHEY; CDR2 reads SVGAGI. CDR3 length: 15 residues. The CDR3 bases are TGTGCCAGCAGTCGGGACGGAACCTCGGGCTATGGCTACACCTTC. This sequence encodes CASSRDGTSGYGYTF.

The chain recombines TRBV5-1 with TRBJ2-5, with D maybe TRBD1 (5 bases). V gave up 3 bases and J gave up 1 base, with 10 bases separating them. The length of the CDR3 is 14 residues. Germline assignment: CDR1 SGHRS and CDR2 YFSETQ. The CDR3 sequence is CASSYGHPQETQYF. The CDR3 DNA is TGCGCCAGCAGCTATGGACATCCCCAAGAGACCCAGTACTTC. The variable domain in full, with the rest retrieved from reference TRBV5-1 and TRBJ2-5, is KAGVTQTPRYLIKTRGQQVTLSCSPISGHRSVSWYQQTPGQGLQFLFEYFSETQRNKGNFPGRFSGRQFSNSRSEMNVSTLELGDSALYLCASSYGHPQETQYFGPGTRLLVL.